This passage covers 17 T cell receptor beta chains from one sample sequenced in a study of cytomegalovirus exposure and HLA in healthy donors. With 60 Vbeta and 13 Jbeta primers, the PCR was carried out. Repertoires were generated with immunoSEQ multiplex PCR, while TCRdb's copy carries only in-frame clones and drops some. The data hold roughly 130,000 clones, with about 80% observed a single time. Sequenced: PBMCs. These receptors all stem from a human donor in good health.

V gene TRBV4-1 combines with J gene TRBJ2-5, with D hard to call. The DNA end favors TRBJ2-7, so the J call may be wrong. This CDR3 spans 15 amino acids. Germline CDR1 MGHRA, CDR2 YSYEKL. CDR3 sequence: CASSQGLLSSYEQYF. For the CDR3, the DNA is TGCGCCAGCAGCCAAGGACTTCTTAGCTCCTACGAGCAGTACTTC.

This sequence joins TRBV19 and TRBJ1-2; 8 bases fit TRBD1. Per germline, CDR1 LNHDA and CDR2 SQIVND (reference sequence). CDR3 length: 15 amino acids. V gave up 6 bases and J gave up 6 bases; unmatched junction bases: 12. CDR3 in DNA: TGTGCCAGTAGGATCGGGACAGGTCGTGGGGATGGCTACACCTTC. This sequence encodes CASRIGTGRGDGYTF.

The V and J genes are TRBV9 and TRBJ2-3, with 7 nucleotides matching TRBD1. The CDR3 is made up of 12 amino acids. Germline V lookup: CDR1 SGDLS, CDR2 YYNGEE. V shed 2 bases and J 6 bases; nucleotides not matched to a gene: 0. CDR3 sequence reads: CASSVTGDTQYF. CDR3 DNA sequence: TGTGCCAGCAGCGTGACAGGGGATACGCAGTATTTT.

J is TRBJ1-2 and V is TRBV19, with 7 bases identical to TRBD1. Germline-derived CDR1 and CDR2 are LNHDA and SQIVND (reference sequence). The ends lost 6 bases at V and 5 bases at J; junction bases unmatched: 6. The CDR3 covers 13 residues. The chain's CDR3 is CASSAGGRYGYTF. The CDR3 bases are TGTGCCAGTAGCGCAGGGGGGCGGTATGGCTACACCTTC.

The chain uses TRBV5-1 and TRBJ2-7, with D perhaps matching TRBD2 (6 bases). The V end lost 3 bases, the J end lost 11 bases, and 12 bases lay between the germline ends. Per the germline V gene, CDR1 is SGHRS and CDR2 is YFSETQ. The CDR3 covers 11 residues. The CDR3 bases are TGCGCCAGCAGCTCCAACAGGACTAAGTACTTC. Translating it yields CASSSNRTKYF.

The V and J genes are TRBV19 and TRBJ1-2; 7 bases fit TRBD1. V lost 5 bases and J lost 5; bases outside the gene matches: 8. Per germline, CDR1 LNHDA and CDR2 SQIVND (reference sequence). The CDR3 spans 14 residues. In DNA, the CDR3 is TGTGCCAGTAGTCCGTCGACAGGGCCGTATGGCTACACCTTC. Protein: CASSPSTGPYGYTF.

This chain uses TRBV7-9 with TRBJ2-3; 9 bases line up with TRBD2. The ends lost 2 bases at V and 0 bases at J; junction bases unmatched: 6. CDR3 length: 17 residues. Germline loops: CDR1 SEHNR, CDR2 FQNEAQ (reference sequence). Here the CDR3 reads CASSLSSLAGSTDTQYF. CDR3 coding DNA: TGTGCCAGCAGCTTATCGAGCCTAGCGGGGAGCACAGATACGCAGTATTTT.

The V call is TRBV7-8, the J call TRBJ1-2; D is unclear. Germline loops: CDR1 SGHVS, CDR2 FQNEAQ. Trimming shortened V by 5 bases and J by 4 bases, and 14 bases separated the two germline ends. This CDR3 region has 14 residues. CDR3: CASSDNPDGYGYTF. The DNA for the CDR3 is TGTGCCAGCAGCGACAACCCCGACGGCTATGGCTACACCTTC. The full variable domain, completed using reference TRBV7-8 and TRBJ1-2, is GAGVSQSPRYKVAKRGQDVALRCDPISGHVSLFWYQQALGQGPEFLTYFQNEAQLDKSGLPSDRFFAERPEGSVSTLKIQRTQQEDSAVYLCASSDNPDGYGYTFGSGTRLTVV.

This chain links TRBV9 with TRBJ1-4; the D gene is possibly TRBD1 (6 bases). The germline V gene encodes CDR1 SGDLS and CDR2 YYNGEE. The CDR3 length is 15 residues. V gave up 3 bases and J gave up 1 base, with 10 bases separating them. The CDR3 DNA reads as TGTGCCAGCAGCGAGGGAGGGGGAACTAATGAAAAACTGTTTTTT. Amino acids: CASSEGGGTNEKLFF.

The chain links TRBV15 to TRBJ2-3, with 9 bases matching TRBD1. Unmatched junction bases numbered 7, after V lost 0 bases and J lost 3 bases. Germline CDR1 LNHNV, CDR2 YYDKDF (reference sequence). The CDR3 totals 17 residues. The CDR3 DNA reads as TGTGCCACCAGCAGAGAGGGGACAGGGCTGTCTACAGATACGCAGTATTTT. Residues: CATSREGTGLSTDTQYF. The full variable domain, rest sourced from reference TRBV15 and TRBJ2-3, is DAMVIQNPRYQVTQFGKPVTLSCSQTLNHNVMYWYQQKSSQAPKLLFHYYDKDFNNEADTPDNFQSRRPNTSFCFLDIRSPGLGDTAMYLCATSREGTGLSTDTQYFGPGTRLTVL.

The V and J genes are TRBV18 and TRBJ1-6; the D gene is possibly TRBD1 (5 bases). Germline V gives CDR1 KGHSH, CDR2 LQKENI. Trimming shortened V by 1 base and J by 8 bases, and 12 bases separated the two germline ends. The length of the CDR3 is 15 residues. This CDR3 is CASSPRRGGDSPLHF. DNA of the CDR3: TGTGCCAGCTCACCACGGCGGGGAGGGGATTCACCCCTCCACTTT.

J is TRBJ2-7 and V is TRBV27; 9 bases are shared with TRBD1. The CDR3 is 15 residues long. V gave up 5 bases and J gave up 3 bases; unmatched junction bases: 8. Looked up from germline, CDR1 is MNHEY and CDR2 is SMNVEV (reference sequence). CDR3 DNA: TGTGCCAGCAGTCCCCTCGGGACAGGGTTCTACGAGCAGTACTTC. Translating gives CASSPLGTGFYEQYF.

The genes are TRBV2 and TRBJ1-5, with D unresolved. The CDR3 is 16 residues long. Per the germline V gene, CDR1 is SNHLY and CDR2 is FYNNEI. V lost 5 bases to trimming and J lost 0 bases, with 14 bases between them. The CDR3 bases are TGTGCCAGCAGTTGGGCGGGCAGAAATAGCAATCAGCCCCAGCATTTT. This gives the protein CASSWAGRNSNQPQHF. The whole variable domain, remainder taken from reference TRBV2 and TRBJ1-5, is EPEVTQTPSHQVTQMGQEVILRCVPISNHLYFYWYRQILGQKVEFLVSFYNNEISEKSEIFDDQFSVERPDGSNFTLKIRSTKLEDSAMYFCASSWAGRNSNQPQHFGDGTRLSIL.

This sequence joins TRBV18 and TRBJ2-1; 10 bases are shared with TRBD2. Germline V gene sequence: CDR1 KGHSH, CDR2 LQKENI. The V segment lost 6 bases and the J segment 8 bases; nucleotides outside the gene matches: 10. The CDR3 runs 15 residues. CDR3 residues: CASSSASGGSYEQFF. The CDR3 region has the DNA TGTGCCAGCTCCTCTGCTAGCGGGGGATCGTATGAGCAGTTCTTC. Using reference TRBV18 and TRBJ2-1 for the parts outside the CDR3, the full variable domain is NAGVMQNPRHLVRRRGQEARLRCSPMKGHSHVYWYRQLPEEGLKFMVYLQKENIIDESGMPKERFSAEFPKEGPSILRIQQVVRGDSAAYFCASSSASGGSYEQFFGPGTRLTVL.

This chain joins TRBV5-1 and TRBJ1-2; the D is unclear. This CDR3 region has 13 residues. V gave up 0 bases and J gave up 4 bases, with 7 bases separating them. The germline V gene encodes CDR1 SGHRS and CDR2 YFSETQ. The CDR3 DNA follows: TGCGCCAGCAGCTTGGGTTCCAGCTATGGCTACACCTTC. Protein product: CASSLGSSYGYTF.

This clone was recorded many times. The chain combines TRBV10-3 with TRBJ1-5; 7 bases map to TRBD1. The CDR3 sequence is 14 residues long. Trimming at V came to 6 bases and at J to 3 bases, leaving 5 bases not matched to a gene. CDR1 and CDR2 from the germline V gene are ENHRY and SYGVKD. The CDR3 region has the DNA TGTGCCATCAGCACAGGGGACCTCAATCAGCCCCAGCATTTT. Its translation is CAISTGDLNQPQHF.

This chain joins TRBV9 and TRBJ2-4; 8 bases agree with TRBD1. The germline V gene has CDR1 SGDLS and CDR2 YYNGEE. Trimming removed 0 bases from V and 10 bases from J; junction bases left unmatched: 6. The CDR3 has 14 residues. The CDR3: CASSVETGGIIQYF. The CDR3 bases are TGTGCCAGCAGCGTAGAAACAGGGGGTATAATTCAGTACTTC.